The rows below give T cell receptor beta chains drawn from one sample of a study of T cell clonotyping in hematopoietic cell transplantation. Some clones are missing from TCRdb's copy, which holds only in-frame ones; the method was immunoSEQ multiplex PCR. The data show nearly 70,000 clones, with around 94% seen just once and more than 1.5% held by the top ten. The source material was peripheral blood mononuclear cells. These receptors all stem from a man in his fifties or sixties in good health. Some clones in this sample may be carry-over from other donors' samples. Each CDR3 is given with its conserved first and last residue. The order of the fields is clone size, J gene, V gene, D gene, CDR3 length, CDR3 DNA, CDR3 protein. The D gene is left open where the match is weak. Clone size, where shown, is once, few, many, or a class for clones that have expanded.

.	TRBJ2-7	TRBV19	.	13	TGTGCCAGTAGTATAGGACAGAACTACGAGCAGTACTTC	CASSIGQNYEQYF
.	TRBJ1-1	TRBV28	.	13	TGTGCCAGCAGTTTACCGGGGAACACTGAAGCTTTCTTT	CASSLPGNTEAFF
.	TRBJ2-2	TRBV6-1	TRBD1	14	TGTGCCAGCAGATCGGACAGGGAGGCCGGGGAGCTGTTTTTT	CASRSDREAGELFF
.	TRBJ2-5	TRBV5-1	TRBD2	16	TGCGCCAGCAGCGGTTCGACTAGCGGGAGGGGAAAGACCCAGTACTTC	CASSGSTSGRGKTQYF
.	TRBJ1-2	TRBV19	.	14	TGTGCCAGTAGTCCCCAGGGGAGGCACTATGGCTACACCTTC	CASSPQGRHYGYTF
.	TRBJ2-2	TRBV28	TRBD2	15	TGTGCCAGCAGTTTGGGACTAGCACCCACCGGGGAGCTGTTTTTT	CASSLGLAPTGELFF
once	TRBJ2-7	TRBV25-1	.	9	TGTGCCAGCAGCGGGGGACTGTACTTC	CASSGGLYF
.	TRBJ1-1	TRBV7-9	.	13	TGTGCCAGCAGCTTACAGGGGCTCACTGAAGCTTTCTTT	CASSLQGLTEAFF
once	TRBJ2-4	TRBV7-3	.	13	TGTGCCAGCAGCAAGGACAGTCGGAACATTCAGTACTTC	CASSKDSRNIQYF
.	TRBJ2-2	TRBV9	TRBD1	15	TGTGCCAGCACCCTGGGACAGCCGGGGACCGGGGAGCTGTTTTTT	CASTLGQPGTGELFF
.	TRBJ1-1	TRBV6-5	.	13	TGTGCCAGCAGGCAATATGACAGCACTGAAGCTTTCTTT	CASRQYDSTEAFF
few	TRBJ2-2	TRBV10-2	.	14	TGCGCCAGCAGTGAACAGGGCCGGACCGGGGAGCTGTTTTTT	CASSEQGRTGELFF
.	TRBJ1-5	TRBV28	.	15	TGTGCCAGCAGTTTACGGGGGGCGCTTCGCCAGCCCCAGCATTTT	CASSLRGALRQPQHF
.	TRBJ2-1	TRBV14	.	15	TGTGCCAGCAGCTTAAGGTACAACTCCTACAATGAGCAGTTCTTC	CASSLRYNSYNEQFF
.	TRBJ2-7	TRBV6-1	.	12	TGTGCCAGCAGTTTCATACAGTACGAGCAGTACTTC	CASSFIQYEQYF
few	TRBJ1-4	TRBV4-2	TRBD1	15	TGTGCCAGCAGCCAAGCGCAGGGGGCAGATGAAGAACTGTTTTTT	CASSQAQGADEELFF
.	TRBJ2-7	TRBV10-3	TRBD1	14	TGTGCCATCAGGAGGGACAGGGTCTCCTACGAGCAGTACTTC	CAIRRDRVSYEQYF
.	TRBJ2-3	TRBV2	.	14	TGTGCGGGGGAGAGGCTAGGGGAGACAGATACGCAGTATTTT	CAGERLGETDTQYF
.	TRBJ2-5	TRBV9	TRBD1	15	TGTGCCAGCAGCTCCCGACAGGGGGCGACGGAGACCCAGTACTTC	CASSSRQGATETQYF
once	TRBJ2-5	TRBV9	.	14	TGTGCCAGCAGCGTAGGGGGCTGGGGGGAGACCCAGTACTTC	CASSVGGWGETQYF
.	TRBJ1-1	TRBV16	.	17	TGTGCCAGCAGCCAAGAGGGCCAATCTGGGGTTAACACTGAAGCTTTCTTT	CASSQEGQSGVNTEAFF
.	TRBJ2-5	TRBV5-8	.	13	TGTGCCAGCAGCCCCAGGGTGTTAGAGACCCAGTACTTC	CASSPRVLETQYF
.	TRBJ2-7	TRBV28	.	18	TGTGCCAGCAGCTCATCACCTGGCTTTGGGGCCCTGGACTACGAGCAGTACTTC	CASSSSPGFGALDYEQYF
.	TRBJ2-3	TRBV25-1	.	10	TGTGCCACCTCCAACGGAGCGCAGTATTTT	CATSNGAQYF
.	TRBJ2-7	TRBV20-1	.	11	TGCAGTGCTAGAGGTCCCTACGAGCAGTACTTC	CSARGPYEQYF
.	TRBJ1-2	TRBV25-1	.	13	TGTGCCAGCAGTGAAGGCAGATCCTATGGCTACACCTTC	CASSEGRSYGYTF
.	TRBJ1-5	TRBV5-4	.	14	TGTGCCAGCAGCTTGGCGGGTAGCAATCAGCCCCAGCATTTT	CASSLAGSNQPQHF
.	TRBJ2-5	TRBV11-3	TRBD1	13	TGTGCCAGCAGCTTCAGGGGGCAAGAGACCCAGTACTTC	CASSFRGQETQYF
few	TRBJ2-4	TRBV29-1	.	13	TGCAGCGCTGTAAGCGGGGCCAAAAACATTCAGTACTTC	CSAVSGAKNIQYF
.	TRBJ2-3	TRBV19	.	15	TGTGCCAGTCAGCCTCGGGGGTTCAGCACAGATACGCAGTATTTT	CASQPRGFSTDTQYF
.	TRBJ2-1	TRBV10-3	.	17	TGTGCCATCAGTGAGTCGCAGGCGGACTGGGATTACAATGAGCAGTTCTTC	CAISESQADWDYNEQFF
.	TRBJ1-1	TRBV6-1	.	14	TGTGCCAGCAGCGAACGCAGCGGGGGAGTGCAGGCTTTCTTT	CASSERSGGVQAFF
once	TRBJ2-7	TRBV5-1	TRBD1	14	TGCGCCAGCAGCCCGGGACAGGGGGATTTCGAGCAGTACTTC	CASSPGQGDFEQYF
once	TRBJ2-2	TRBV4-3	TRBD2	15	TGCGCCAGCGGGGGGACTAGCGGGAGGACCGGGGAGCTGTTTTTT	CASGGTSGRTGELFF
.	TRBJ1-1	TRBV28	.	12	TGTGCCAGCAGTACGGCAGGAACTGAAGCTTTCTTT	CASSTAGTEAFF
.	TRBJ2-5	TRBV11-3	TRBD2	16	TGTGCCAGCAGCTTAAGGACTAGCGGGATTGGAGAGACCCAGTACTTC	CASSLRTSGIGETQYF
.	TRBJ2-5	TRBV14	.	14	TGTGCCAGCAGCCCCACCCAGCTCCAGGAGACCCAGTACTTC	CASSPTQLQETQYF
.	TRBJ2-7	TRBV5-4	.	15	TGTGCCAGCAGCTTGCAGAACCAAGCTACCTACGAGCAGTACTTC	CASSLQNQATYEQYF
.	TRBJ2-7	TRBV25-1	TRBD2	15	TGTGCCAGCAGTTCTCTAGCGGGAGAAGTTTACGAGCAGTACTTC	CASSSLAGEVYEQYF
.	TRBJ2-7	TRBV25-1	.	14	TGTGCCAGCAGTGATTTCTGGACAGACTACGAGCAGTACTTC	CASSDFWTDYEQYF
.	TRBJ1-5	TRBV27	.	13	TGTGCCAGCAGTTTTGACGTAAATCAGCCCCAGCATTTT	CASSFDVNQPQHF
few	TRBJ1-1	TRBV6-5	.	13	TGTGCCAGCAGTTACCTTAGAAACACTGAAGCTTTCTTT	CASSYLRNTEAFF
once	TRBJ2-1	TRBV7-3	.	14	TGTGCCAGCAGCCCCGACGGTTCCTACAATGAGCAGTTCTTC	CASSPDGSYNEQFF
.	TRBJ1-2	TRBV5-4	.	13	TGTGCCAGCAGCTTGGCGGGGGCCGATGGCTACACCTTC	CASSLAGADGYTF
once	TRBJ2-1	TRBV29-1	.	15	TGCAGCGTTGAAGGTACGCAGCAAGGGTTTAATGAGCAGTTCTTC	CSVEGTQQGFNEQFF
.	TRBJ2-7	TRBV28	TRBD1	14	TGTGCCAGCACTGTGGACAGGGGCTCCTACGAGCAGTACTTC	CASTVDRGSYEQYF